The T cell receptor (beta chain) under discussion was sequenced for a study of T cell repertoires in cytomegalovirus infection. This clonotype was counted at least ten times. A single record per CDR3 protein comes from TCRdb applying MiXCR to the reads. The repertoire has around 140,000 distinct CDR3 sequences, 5.5% to 8% of them found once; the top ten carry roughly 18%. V shed 4 bases and J shed 0 bases, with 20 bases lying between them. The CDR3 runs 18 residues. Germline lookup yields CDR1 SGHKS and CDR2 YYEKEE (reference sequence). Sequenced sample: PBMCs. The J gene is TRBJ2-4, the V gene TRBV5-5, with D perhaps TRBD1 (6 bases). This TCR was sampled from a human donor in good health (CMV status not recorded). Some clones in this sample may be carry-over from other donors' samples. The CDR3 is CASSEEPGQRLAKNIQYF. For the CDR3, the DNA is TGTGCCAGCAGCGAAGAACCGGGACAAAGATTAGCCAAAAACATTCAGTACTTC.